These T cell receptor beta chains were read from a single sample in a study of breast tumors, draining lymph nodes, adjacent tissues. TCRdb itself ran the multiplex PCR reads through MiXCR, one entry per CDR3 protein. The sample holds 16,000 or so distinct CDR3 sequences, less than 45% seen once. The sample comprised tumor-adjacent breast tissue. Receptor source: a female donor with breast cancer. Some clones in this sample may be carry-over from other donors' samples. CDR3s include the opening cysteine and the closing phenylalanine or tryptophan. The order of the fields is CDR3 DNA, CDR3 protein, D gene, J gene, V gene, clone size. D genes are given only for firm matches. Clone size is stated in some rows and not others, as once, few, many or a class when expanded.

cdr3_nt: TGTGCCAGCAGTTACCAGGGGACAGAGCAGTTCTTC; cdr3_aa: CASSYQGTEQFF; d_call: NA; j_call: TRBJ2-1; v_call: TRBV6-5; clone_size: NA
cdr3_nt: TGTGCCAGCAGCTTTTCTAGCGGGAACCAAGAGACCCAGTACTTC; cdr3_aa: CASSFSSGNQETQYF; d_call: TRBD2; j_call: TRBJ2-5; v_call: TRBV11-3; clone_size: many
cdr3_nt: TGCAGTGCTTGGGGCCCTGGAAACACCATATATTTT; cdr3_aa: CSAWGPGNTIYF; d_call: NA; j_call: TRBJ1-3; v_call: TRBV20-1; clone_size: NA
cdr3_nt: TGTGCCAGCAGTTTTGGGGGAGGTCAGCCCCAGCATTTT; cdr3_aa: CASSFGGGQPQHF; d_call: NA; j_call: TRBJ1-5; v_call: TRBV12-3/TRBV12-4; clone_size: medium-sized
cdr3_nt: TGCAGCGTTGAAGAAAGGTTACGTCCTGGGGCTAATGAAAAACTGTTTTTT; cdr3_aa: CSVEERLRPGANEKLFF; d_call: NA; j_call: TRBJ1-4; v_call: TRBV29-1; clone_size: few
cdr3_nt: TGTGCCAGCACCCCGGGGGGGTCCTACGAGCAGTACTTC; cdr3_aa: CASTPGGSYEQYF; d_call: TRBD2; j_call: TRBJ2-7; v_call: TRBV6-6; clone_size: medium-sized
cdr3_nt: TGTGCCTGGAGTGCGGGAGTAGAGACCCAGTACTTC; cdr3_aa: CAWSAGVETQYF; d_call: NA; j_call: TRBJ2-5; v_call: TRBV30; clone_size: many
cdr3_nt: TGTGCCAGCAGGACAGGGGGCTATGGGACCTACGAGCAGTACTTC; cdr3_aa: CASRTGGYGTYEQYF; d_call: TRBD1; j_call: TRBJ2-7; v_call: TRBV19; clone_size: medium-sized
cdr3_nt: TGTGCCAGCAGCCCCACTAGCGGGGGGGCTTATTGTTGGGAGACCCAGTACTTC; cdr3_aa: CASSPTSGGAYCWETQYF; d_call: TRBD2; j_call: TRBJ2-5; v_call: TRBV7-2; clone_size: NA
cdr3_nt: TGTGCTAGACTGGCAGGGCCGAGGGATGGCTACACCTTC; cdr3_aa: CARLAGPRDGYTF; d_call: NA; j_call: TRBJ1-2; v_call: TRBV5-5; clone_size: NA
cdr3_nt: TGTGCCAGCAATCGACAGGGAAACGCTGAAGCTTTCTTT; cdr3_aa: CASNRQGNAEAFF; d_call: TRBD1; j_call: TRBJ1-1; v_call: TRBV12-3/TRBV12-4; clone_size: few
cdr3_nt: TGTGCCACTGGCGCGCCCTACAATGAGCAGTTCTTC; cdr3_aa: CATGAPYNEQFF; d_call: NA; j_call: TRBJ2-1; v_call: TRBV10-3; clone_size: medium-sized
cdr3_nt: TGTGCCAGCAGCCTAACTAGCGGAGGCGTCTACGAGCAGTACTTC; cdr3_aa: CASSLTSGGVYEQYF; d_call: TRBD2; j_call: TRBJ2-7; v_call: TRBV7-9; clone_size: NA
cdr3_nt: TGTGCCACCACAGATACGCAGTATTTT; cdr3_aa: CATTDTQYF; d_call: NA; j_call: TRBJ2-3; v_call: TRBV24-1; clone_size: NA
cdr3_nt: TGTGCCAGCAGCCCGGGGACACCGGCCTTCTACACCTTC; cdr3_aa: CASSPGTPAFYTF; d_call: NA; j_call: TRBJ1-2; v_call: TRBV5-5; clone_size: large
cdr3_nt: TGTGCCAGCAGAACAAATGGGGGGGGAGGATACGAGCAGTACTTC; cdr3_aa: CASRTNGGGGYEQYF; d_call: TRBD2; j_call: TRBJ2-7; v_call: TRBV7-9; clone_size: NA
cdr3_nt: TGTGCCAGCCTACTAGCTTCGGCAGACGAGCAGTACTTC; cdr3_aa: CASLLASADEQYF; d_call: NA; j_call: TRBJ2-7; v_call: TRBV12-3/TRBV12-4; clone_size: once
cdr3_nt: TGCGCCAGCAGATTTCGGACAGGGGGGCCGGGGTCCGAGCAGTACTTC; cdr3_aa: CASRFRTGGPGSEQYF; d_call: TRBD1; j_call: TRBJ2-7; v_call: TRBV5-1; clone_size: NA
cdr3_nt: TGTGCCAGCAGTAAACAAGGGGCCTACGAGCAGTACTTC; cdr3_aa: CASSKQGAYEQYF; d_call: NA; j_call: TRBJ2-7; v_call: TRBV28; clone_size: NA
cdr3_nt: TGTGCCAGCAGCTTAGATCTTGTAGGGACGTACCTTTCTAATGAGCAGTTCTTC; cdr3_aa: CASSLDLVGTYLSNEQFF; d_call: NA; j_call: TRBJ2-1; v_call: TRBV11-2; clone_size: many
cdr3_nt: TGCGCCAGCAGCTTGAGTAGGGGGGGAGTGGATGAAAAACTGTTTTTT; cdr3_aa: CASSLSRGGVDEKLFF; d_call: NA; j_call: TRBJ1-4; v_call: TRBV5-1; clone_size: many
cdr3_nt: TGTGCCAGCAGCTTAGGCGTCGGAGGCCAAGGGACCCAGTACTTC; cdr3_aa: CASSLGVGGQGTQYF; d_call: NA; j_call: TRBJ2-5; v_call: TRBV11-3; clone_size: NA
cdr3_nt: TGTGCCAGCAGCTTGGTGGACAGGGGTAATTCACCCCTCCACTTT; cdr3_aa: CASSLVDRGNSPLHF; d_call: TRBD1; j_call: TRBJ1-6; v_call: TRBV5-5; clone_size: medium-sized
cdr3_nt: TGCGCCGGCAGCTTCCGACTAGCGGGGTCGAGTACCGAGCAGTACTTC; cdr3_aa: CAGSFRLAGSSTEQYF; d_call: TRBD2; j_call: TRBJ2-7; v_call: TRBV4-1; clone_size: NA
cdr3_nt: TGCAGTGCAGCAGGAATGCAGACCCAGTCCTTC; cdr3_aa: CSAAGMQTQSF; d_call: NA; j_call: TRBJ2-5; v_call: TRBV20-1; clone_size: many
cdr3_nt: TGTGCCAGCTCCCGGGAAGGGGGCAATTTCAATGAGAGAACGAGTGGCTACACCTTC; cdr3_aa: CASSREGGNFNERTSGYTF; d_call: TRBD1; j_call: TRBJ1-2; v_call: TRBV6-6; clone_size: once